This T cell receptor beta chain was recovered during a study of shared clonotypes between healthy human individuals. Study-wide background: Plates per donor: three CD4 naive, three CD4 memory, two CD8 naive, one CD8 memory. General study results and limits: Donor scarcity curtailed the genetic and exposure-history diversity represented herein. Naive subsets tended to show greater estimated richness than memory subsets.

CDR3 size: 15 residues. CDR1 is SGHNT and CDR2 is YYREEE in the germline V gene (reference sequence). The trim removed 3 bases at V and 4 bases at J, leaving 4 bases unmatched. Clones were read by immunoSEQ multiplex PCR, and TCRdb kept only the in-frame ones, dropping some. Counted here are approximately 2.5 million clones, approximately 94% occurring once; the ten biggest clones make up approximately 0.36%. Comments on this clone: The antigen is unknown.

The chain employs TRBV5-4 and TRBJ2-3, with 11 bases that match TRBD2. The sequence came from a man younger than 35 in good health. Some clones in this sample may be carry-over from other donors' samples. Sequenced: naive CD4+ T cells from PBMCs. Subset meaning: CD45RA+ positively selected. The CDR3: CASSSGLAVADTQYF. The CDR3 nucleotides read TGTGCCAGCAGCTCGGGACTAGCGGTCGCAGATACGCAGTATTTT. The complete variable domain, with remaining parts taken from reference TRBV5-4 and TRBJ2-3, reads ETGVTQSPTHLIKTRGQQVTLRCSSQSGHNTVSWYQQALGQGPQFIFQYYREEENGRGNFPPRFSGLQFPNYSSELNVNALELDDSALYLCASSSGLAVADTQYFGPGTRLTVL.